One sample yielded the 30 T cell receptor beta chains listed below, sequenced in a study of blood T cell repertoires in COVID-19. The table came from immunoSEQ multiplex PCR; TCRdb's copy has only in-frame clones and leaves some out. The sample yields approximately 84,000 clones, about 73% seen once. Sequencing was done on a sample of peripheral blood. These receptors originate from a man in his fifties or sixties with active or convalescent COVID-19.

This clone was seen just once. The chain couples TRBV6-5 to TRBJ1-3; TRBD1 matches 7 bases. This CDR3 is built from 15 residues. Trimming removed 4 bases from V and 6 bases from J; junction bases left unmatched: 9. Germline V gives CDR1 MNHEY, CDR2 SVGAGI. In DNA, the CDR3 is TGTGCCAGCAGTTCCCAGGGGGTCGCCGTAAACACCATATATTTT. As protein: CASSSQGVAVNTIYF.

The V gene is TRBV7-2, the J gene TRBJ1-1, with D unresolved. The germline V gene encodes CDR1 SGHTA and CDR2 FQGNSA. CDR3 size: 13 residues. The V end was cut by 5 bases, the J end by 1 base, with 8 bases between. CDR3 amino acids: CASSPYKNTEAFF. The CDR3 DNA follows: TGTGCCAGCAGCCCGTACAAGAACACTGAAGCTTTCTTT.

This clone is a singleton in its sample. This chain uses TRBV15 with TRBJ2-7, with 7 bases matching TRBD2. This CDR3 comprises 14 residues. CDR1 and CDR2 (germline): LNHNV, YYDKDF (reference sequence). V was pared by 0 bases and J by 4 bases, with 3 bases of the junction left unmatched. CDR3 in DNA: TGTGCCACCAGCAGAGATACGCGGGGGTACGAGCAGTACTTC. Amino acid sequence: CATSRDTRGYEQYF.

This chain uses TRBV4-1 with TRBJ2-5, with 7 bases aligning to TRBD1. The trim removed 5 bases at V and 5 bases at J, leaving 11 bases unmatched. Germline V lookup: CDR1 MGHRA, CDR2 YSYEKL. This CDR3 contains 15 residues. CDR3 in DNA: TGCGCCAGCAGCTTTCAGACAGGGCCTCGGGAGACCCAGTACTTC. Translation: CASSFQTGPRETQYF.

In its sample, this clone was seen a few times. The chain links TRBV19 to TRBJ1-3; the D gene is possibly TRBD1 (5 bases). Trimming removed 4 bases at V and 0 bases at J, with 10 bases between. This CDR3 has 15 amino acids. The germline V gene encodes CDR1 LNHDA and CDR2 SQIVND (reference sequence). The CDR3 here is CASSTRTNSGNTIYF. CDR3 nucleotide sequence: TGTGCCAGTAGTACCCGGACAAACTCTGGAAACACCATATATTTT.

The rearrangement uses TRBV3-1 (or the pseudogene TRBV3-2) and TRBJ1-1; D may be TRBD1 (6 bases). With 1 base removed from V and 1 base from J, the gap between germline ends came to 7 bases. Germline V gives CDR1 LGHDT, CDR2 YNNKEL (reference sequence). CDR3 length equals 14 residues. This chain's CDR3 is CASSQGTENTEAFF. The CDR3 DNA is TGTGCCAGCAGCCAAGGGACAGAGAACACTGAAGCTTTCTTT.

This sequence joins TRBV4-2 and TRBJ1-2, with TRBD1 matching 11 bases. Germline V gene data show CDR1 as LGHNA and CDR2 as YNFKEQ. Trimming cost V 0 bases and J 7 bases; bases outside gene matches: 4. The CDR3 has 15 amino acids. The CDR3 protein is CASSQEGQGERGYTF. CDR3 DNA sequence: TGTGCCAGCAGCCAAGAGGGACAGGGGGAACGTGGCTACACCTTC.

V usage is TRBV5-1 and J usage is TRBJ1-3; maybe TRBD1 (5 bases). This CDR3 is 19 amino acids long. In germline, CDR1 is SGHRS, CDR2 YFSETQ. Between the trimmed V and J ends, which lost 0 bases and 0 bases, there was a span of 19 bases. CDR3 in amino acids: CASSLGPATALDSGNTIYF. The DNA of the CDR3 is TGCGCCAGCAGCTTGGGGCCAGCGACAGCCCTGGACTCTGGAAACACCATATATTTT. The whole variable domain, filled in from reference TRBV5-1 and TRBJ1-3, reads KAGVTQTPRYLIKTRGQQVTLSCSPISGHRSVSWYQQTPGQGLQFLFEYFSETQRNKGNFPGRFSGRQFSNSRSEMNVSTLELGDSALYLCASSLGPATALDSGNTIYFGEGSWLTVV.

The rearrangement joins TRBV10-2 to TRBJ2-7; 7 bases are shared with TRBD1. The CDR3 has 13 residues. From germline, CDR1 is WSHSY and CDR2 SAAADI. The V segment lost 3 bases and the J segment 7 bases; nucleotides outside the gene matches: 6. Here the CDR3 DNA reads TGCGCCAGCAGTGAAATTAGACAGGGAGAGCAGTACTTC. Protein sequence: CASSEIRQGEQYF.

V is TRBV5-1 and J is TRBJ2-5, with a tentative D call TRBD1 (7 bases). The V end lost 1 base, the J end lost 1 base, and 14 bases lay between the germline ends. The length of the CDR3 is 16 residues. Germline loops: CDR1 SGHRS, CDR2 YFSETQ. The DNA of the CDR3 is TGCGCCAGCAGCTTGAGGAGGGGGCGTACCCAAGAGACCCAGTACTTC. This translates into CASSLRRGRTQETQYF.

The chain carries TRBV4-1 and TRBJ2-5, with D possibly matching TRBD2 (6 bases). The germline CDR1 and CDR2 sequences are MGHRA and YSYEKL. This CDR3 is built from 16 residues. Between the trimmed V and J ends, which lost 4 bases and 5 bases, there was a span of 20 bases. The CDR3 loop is CASSLSPGDAFETQYF. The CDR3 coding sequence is TGCGCCAGCAGCCTTTCGCCGGGGGACGCTTTCGAGACCCAGTACTTC.

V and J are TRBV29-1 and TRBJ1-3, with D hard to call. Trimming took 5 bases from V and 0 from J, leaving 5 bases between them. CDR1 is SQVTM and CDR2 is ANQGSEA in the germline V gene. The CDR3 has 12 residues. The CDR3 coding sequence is TGCAGCGTTCGGGGCTCTGGAAACACCATATATTTT. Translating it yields CSVRGSGNTIYF.

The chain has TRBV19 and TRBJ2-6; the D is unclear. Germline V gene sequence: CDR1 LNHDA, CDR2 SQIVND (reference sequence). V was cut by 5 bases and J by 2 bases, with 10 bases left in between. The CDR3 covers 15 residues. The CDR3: CASSVNKPGANVLTF. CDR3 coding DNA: TGTGCCAGTAGTGTTAACAAACCTGGGGCCAACGTCCTGACTTTC.

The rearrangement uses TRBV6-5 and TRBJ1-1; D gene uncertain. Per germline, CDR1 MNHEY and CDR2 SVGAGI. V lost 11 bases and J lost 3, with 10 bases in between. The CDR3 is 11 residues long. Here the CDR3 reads CAARRHTEAFF. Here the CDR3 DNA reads TGTGCCGCGAGGCGTCACACTGAAGCTTTCTTT.

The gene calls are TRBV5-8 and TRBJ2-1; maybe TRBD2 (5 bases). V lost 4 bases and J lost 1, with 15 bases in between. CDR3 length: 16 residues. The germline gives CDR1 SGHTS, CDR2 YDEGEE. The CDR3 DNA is TGTGCCAGCAGCGGAGGAACACTTGGGTCCTACAATGAGCAGTTCTTC. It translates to CASSGGTLGSYNEQFF.

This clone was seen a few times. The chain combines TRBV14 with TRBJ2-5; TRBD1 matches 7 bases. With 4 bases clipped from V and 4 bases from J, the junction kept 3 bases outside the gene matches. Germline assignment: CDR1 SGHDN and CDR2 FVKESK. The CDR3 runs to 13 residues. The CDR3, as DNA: TGTGCCAGCAGCCCATCAGGGGGAGAGACCCAGTACTTC. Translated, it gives CASSPSGGETQYF.

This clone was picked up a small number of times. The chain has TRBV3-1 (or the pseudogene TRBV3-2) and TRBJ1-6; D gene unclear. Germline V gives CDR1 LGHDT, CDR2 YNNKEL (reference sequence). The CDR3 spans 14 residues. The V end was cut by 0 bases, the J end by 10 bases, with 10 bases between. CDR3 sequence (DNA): TGTGCCAGCAGCCAAGATCCTTCCCTCTCACCCCTCCACTTT. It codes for CASSQDPSLSPLHF.

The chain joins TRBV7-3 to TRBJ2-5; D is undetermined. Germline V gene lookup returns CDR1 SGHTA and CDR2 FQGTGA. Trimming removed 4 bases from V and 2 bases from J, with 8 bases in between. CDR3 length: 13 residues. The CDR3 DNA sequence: TGTGCCAGCAGCTACTCCCCTCAAGAGACCCAGTACTTC. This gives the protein CASSYSPQETQYF.

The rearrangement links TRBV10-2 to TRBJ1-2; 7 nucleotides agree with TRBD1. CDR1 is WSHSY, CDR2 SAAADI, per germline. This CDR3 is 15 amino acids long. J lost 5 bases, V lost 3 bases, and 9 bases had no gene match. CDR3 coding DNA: TGCGCCAGCAGTGAACCCAAAAAGGGGGCTTATGGCTACACCTTC. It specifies CASSEPKKGAYGYTF.

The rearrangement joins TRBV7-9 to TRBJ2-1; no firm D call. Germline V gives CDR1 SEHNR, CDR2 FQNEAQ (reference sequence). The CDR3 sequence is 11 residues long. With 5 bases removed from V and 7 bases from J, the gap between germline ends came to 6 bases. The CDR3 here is CASSRSNEQFF. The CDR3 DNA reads TGTGCCAGCAGCCGGTCTAATGAGCAGTTCTTC.

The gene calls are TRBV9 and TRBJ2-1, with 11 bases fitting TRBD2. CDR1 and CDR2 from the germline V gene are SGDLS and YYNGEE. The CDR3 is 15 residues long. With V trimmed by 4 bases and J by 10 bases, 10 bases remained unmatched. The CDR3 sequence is CASSQGLAAQGEQFF. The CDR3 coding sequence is TGTGCCAGCAGCCAGGGACTAGCGGCCCAGGGAGAGCAGTTCTTC.

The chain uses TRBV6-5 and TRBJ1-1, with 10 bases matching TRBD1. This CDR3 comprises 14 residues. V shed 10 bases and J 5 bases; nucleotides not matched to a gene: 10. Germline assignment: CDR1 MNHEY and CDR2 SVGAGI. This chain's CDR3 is CAISGTGVWTEAFF. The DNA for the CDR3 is TGTGCCATCTCCGGGACAGGGGTATGGACTGAAGCTTTCTTT.

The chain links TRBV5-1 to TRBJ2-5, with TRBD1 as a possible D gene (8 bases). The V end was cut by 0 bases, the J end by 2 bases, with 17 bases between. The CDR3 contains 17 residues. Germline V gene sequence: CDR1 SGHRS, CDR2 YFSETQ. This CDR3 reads CASSLVQGGSRQETQYF. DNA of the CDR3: TGCGCCAGCAGCTTGGTACAGGGGGGGAGTCGGCAAGAGACCCAGTACTTC.

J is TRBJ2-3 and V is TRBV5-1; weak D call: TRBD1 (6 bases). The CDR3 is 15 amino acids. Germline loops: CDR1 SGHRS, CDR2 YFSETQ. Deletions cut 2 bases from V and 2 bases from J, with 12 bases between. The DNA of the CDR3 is TGCGCCAGCAGCTTTACAGGGCCCCCCACAGATACGCAGTATTTT. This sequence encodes CASSFTGPPTDTQYF.

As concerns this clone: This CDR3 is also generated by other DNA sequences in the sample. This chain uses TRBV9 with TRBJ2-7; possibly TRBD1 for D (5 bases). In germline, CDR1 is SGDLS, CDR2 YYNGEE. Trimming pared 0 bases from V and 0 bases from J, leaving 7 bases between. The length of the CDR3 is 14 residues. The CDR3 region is CASSVAQGSYEQYF. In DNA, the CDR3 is TGTGCCAGCAGCGTAGCTCAGGGCTCCTACGAGCAGTACTTC. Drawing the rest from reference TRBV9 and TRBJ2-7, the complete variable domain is DSGVTQTPKHLITATGQRVTLRCSPRSGDLSVYWYQQSLDQGLQFLIQYYNGEERAKGNILERFSAQQFPDLHSELNLSSLELGDSALYFCASSVAQGSYEQYFGPGTRLTVT.

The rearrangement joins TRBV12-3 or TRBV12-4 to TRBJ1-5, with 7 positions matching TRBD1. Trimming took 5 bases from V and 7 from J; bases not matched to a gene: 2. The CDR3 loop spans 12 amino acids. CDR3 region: CASSQGGQPQHF. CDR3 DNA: TGTGCCAGCAGTCAGGGGGGACAGCCCCAGCATTTT.

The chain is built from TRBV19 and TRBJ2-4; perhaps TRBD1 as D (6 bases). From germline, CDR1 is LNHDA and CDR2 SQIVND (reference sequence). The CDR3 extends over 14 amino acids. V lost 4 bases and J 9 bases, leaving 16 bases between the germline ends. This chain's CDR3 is CASSSTGSHGIQYF. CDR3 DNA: TGTGCCAGTAGTAGTACAGGGAGTCACGGCATTCAGTACTTC.

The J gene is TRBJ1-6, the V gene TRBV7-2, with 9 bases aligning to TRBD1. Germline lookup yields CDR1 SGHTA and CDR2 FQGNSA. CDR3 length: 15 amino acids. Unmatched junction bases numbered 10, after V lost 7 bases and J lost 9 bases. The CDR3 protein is CASTPWDRETSPLHF. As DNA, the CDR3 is TGTGCCAGCACCCCATGGGACAGGGAGACTTCACCCCTCCACTTT.

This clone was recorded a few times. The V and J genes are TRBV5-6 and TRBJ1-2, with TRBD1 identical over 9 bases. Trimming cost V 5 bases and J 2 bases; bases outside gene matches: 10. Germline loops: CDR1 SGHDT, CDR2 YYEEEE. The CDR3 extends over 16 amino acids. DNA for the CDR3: TGTGCCAGCAGTTCCGGGACAGGGAGAGCGAACTATGGCTACACCTTC. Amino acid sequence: CASSSGTGRANYGYTF.

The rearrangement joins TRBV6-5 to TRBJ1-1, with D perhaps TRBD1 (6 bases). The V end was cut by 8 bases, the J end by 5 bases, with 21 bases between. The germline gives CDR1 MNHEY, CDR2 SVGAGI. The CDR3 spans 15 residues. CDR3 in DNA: TGTGCCAGCGACAGGCGGGCCGCGAAGGGAACTGAAGCTTTCTTT. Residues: CASDRRAAKGTEAFF.